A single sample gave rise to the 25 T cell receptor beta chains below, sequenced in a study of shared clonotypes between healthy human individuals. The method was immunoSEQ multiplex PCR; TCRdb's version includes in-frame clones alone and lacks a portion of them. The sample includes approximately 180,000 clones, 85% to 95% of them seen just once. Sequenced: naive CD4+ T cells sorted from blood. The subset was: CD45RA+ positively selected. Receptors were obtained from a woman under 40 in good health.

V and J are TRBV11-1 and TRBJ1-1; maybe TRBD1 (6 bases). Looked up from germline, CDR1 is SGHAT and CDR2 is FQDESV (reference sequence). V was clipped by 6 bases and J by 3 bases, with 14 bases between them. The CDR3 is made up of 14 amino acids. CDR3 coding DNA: TGTGCCAGCAGTCAATTAGGGGGTGACACTGAAGCTTTCTTT. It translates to CASSQLGGDTEAFF. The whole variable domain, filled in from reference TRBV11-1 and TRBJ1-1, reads EAEVAQSPRYKITEKSQAVAFWCDPISGHATLYWYRQILGQGPELLVQFQDESVVDDSQLPKDRFSAERLKGVDSTLKIQPAELGDSAMYLCASSQLGGDTEAFFGQGTRLTVV.

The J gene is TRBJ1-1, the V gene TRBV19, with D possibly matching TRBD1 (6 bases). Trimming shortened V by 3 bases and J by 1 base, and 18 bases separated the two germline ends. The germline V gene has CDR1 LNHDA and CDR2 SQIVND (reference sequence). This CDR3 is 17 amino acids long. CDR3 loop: CASSIRRGKTGNTEAFF. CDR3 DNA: TGTGCCAGTAGTATTCGGAGGGGAAAGACAGGGAACACTGAAGCTTTCTTT. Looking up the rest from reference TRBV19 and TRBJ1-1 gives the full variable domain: DGGITQSPKYLFRKEGQNVTLSCEQNLNHDAMYWYRQDPGQGLRLIYYSQIVNDFQKGDIAEGYSVSREKKESFPLTVTSAQKNPTAFYLCASSIRRGKTGNTEAFFGQGTRLTVV.

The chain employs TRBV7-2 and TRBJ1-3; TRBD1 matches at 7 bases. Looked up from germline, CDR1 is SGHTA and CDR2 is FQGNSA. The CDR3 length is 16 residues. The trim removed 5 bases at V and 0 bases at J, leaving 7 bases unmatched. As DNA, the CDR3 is TGTGCCAGCAGCCCCGACAGGGAGAGCTCTGGAAACACCATATATTTT. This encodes CASSPDRESSGNTIYF.

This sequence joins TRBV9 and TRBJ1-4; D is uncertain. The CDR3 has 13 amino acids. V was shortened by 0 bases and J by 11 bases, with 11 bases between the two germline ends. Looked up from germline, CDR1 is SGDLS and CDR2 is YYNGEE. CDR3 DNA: TGTGCCAGCAGCGTAGGACCGGGGTACAAACTGTTTTTT. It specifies CASSVGPGYKLFF.

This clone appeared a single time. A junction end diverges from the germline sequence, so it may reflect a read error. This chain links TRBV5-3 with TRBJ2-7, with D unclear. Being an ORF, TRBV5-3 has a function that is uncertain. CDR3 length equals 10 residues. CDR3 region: CARSCGVKPF. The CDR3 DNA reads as TGTGCCAGAAGTTGCGGAGTTAAACCTTTC.

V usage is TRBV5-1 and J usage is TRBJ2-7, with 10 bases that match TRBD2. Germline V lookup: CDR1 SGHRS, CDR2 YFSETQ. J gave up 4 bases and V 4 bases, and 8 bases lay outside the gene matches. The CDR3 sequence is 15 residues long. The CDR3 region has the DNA TGCGCCAGCAGCGGATTACTAGCGGGATATTACGAGCAGTACTTC. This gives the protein CASSGLLAGYYEQYF.

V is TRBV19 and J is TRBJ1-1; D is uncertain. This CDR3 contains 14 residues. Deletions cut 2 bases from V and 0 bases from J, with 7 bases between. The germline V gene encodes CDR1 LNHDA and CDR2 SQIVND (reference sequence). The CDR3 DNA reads TGTGCCAGTAGTATATCCCCGGTGAACACTGAAGCTTTCTTT. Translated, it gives CASSISPVNTEAFF.

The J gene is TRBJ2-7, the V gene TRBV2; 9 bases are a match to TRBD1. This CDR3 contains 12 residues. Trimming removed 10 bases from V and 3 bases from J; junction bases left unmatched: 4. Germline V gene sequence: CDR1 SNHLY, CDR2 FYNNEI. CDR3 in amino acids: CAISGQGYEQYF. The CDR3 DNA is TGTGCCATCTCGGGACAGGGCTACGAGCAGTACTTC. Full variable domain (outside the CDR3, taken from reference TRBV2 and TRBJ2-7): EPEVTQTPSHQVTQMGQEVILRCVPISNHLYFYWYRQILGQKVEFLVSFYNNEISEKSEIFDDQFSVERPDGSNFTLKIRSTKLEDSAMYFCAISGQGYEQYFGPGTRLTVT.

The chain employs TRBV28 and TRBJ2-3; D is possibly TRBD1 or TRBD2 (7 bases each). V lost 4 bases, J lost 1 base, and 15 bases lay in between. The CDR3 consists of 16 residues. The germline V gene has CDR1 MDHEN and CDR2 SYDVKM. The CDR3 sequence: CASSSPPGGGTDTQYF. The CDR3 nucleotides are TGTGCCAGCAGTTCACCCCCAGGGGGGGGCACAGATACGCAGTATTTT.

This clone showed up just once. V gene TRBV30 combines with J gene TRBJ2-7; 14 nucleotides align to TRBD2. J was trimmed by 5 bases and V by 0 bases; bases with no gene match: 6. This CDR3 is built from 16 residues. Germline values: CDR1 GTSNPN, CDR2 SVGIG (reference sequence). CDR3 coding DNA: TGTGCCTGGAGTGTGCCACGGACTAGCGGGAGGCACGAGCAGTACTTC. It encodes CAWSVPRTSGRHEQYF.

The CDR3 DNA reads TGTGCCATCAGTGCAGGAGTCTCTGGAAACACCATATATTTT. Translated: CAISAGVSGNTIYF. The chain joins TRBV10-3 to TRBJ1-3; D unresolved. V dropped 4 bases and J dropped 0 bases, with 7 bases sitting between them. The length of the CDR3 is 14 residues. Per germline, CDR1 ENHRY and CDR2 SYGVKD.

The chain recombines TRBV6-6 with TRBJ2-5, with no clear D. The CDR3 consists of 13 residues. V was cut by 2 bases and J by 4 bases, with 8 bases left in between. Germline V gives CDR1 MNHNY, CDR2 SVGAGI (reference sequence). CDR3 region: CASSYQDGETQYF. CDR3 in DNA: TGTGCCAGCAGTTACCAGGATGGAGAGACCCAGTACTTC.

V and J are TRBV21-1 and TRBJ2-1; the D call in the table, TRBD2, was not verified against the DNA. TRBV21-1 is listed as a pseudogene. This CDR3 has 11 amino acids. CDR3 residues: CASISDNEQFF. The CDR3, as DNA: TGTGCCAGCATTAGTGACAATGAGCAGTTCTTC.

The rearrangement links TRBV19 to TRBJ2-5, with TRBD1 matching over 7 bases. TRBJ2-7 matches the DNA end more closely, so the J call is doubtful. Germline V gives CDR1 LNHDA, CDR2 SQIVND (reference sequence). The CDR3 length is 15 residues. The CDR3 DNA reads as TGTGCCAGTAGTATTATCTTGGGACAGAGTTACGAGCAGTACTTC. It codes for CASSIILGQSYEQYF.

This chain's CDR3 is CAVRRADTQYF. The CDR3 DNA follows: TGTGCCGTCCGTCGCGCAGATACGCAGTATTTT. This chain links TRBV2 with TRBJ2-3; D is ambiguous. The germline V gene encodes CDR1 SNHLY and CDR2 FYNNEI. V was pared by 11 bases and J by 4 bases, with 10 bases between. This CDR3 contains 11 residues.

CDR3 loop: CASSLRTSGSGSFEQYF. In nucleotides, the CDR3 is TGTGCCAGCTCACTAAGGACTAGCGGGAGTGGGAGTTTCGAGCAGTACTTC. The chain couples TRBV18 to TRBJ2-7; 13 bases fit TRBD2. V was pared by 4 bases and J by 6 bases, with 12 bases of the junction left unmatched. Germline CDR1 and CDR2: KGHSH and LQKENI. The CDR3 is 17 residues long. The full variable domain, completed using reference TRBV18 and TRBJ2-7, is NAGVMQNPRHLVRRRGQEARLRCSPMKGHSHVYWYRQLPEEGLKFMVYLQKENIIDESGMPKERFSAEFPKEGPSILRIQQVVRGDSAAYFCASSLRTSGSGSFEQYFGPGTRLTVT.

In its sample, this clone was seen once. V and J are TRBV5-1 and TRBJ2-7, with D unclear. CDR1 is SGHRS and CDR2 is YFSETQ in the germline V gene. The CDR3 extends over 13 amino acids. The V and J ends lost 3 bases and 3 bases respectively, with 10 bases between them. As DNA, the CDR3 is TGCGCCAGCAGCTCGCCCCCCGACTACGAGCAGTACTTC. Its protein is CASSSPPDYEQYF. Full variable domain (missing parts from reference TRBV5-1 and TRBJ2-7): KAGVTQTPRYLIKTRGQQVTLSCSPISGHRSVSWYQQTPGQGLQFLFEYFSETQRNKGNFPGRFSGRQFSNSRSEMNVSTLELGDSALYLCASSSPPDYEQYFGPGTRLTVT.

The DNA of the CDR3 is TGTGCCAGCAGTGAGGATAGCAAAGGGGAGACCCAGTACTTC. Translating gives CASSEDSKGETQYF. The chain employs TRBV2 and TRBJ2-5; D is unclear. V gave up 3 bases and J gave up 5 bases, with 13 bases separating them. Germline V gene sequence: CDR1 SNHLY, CDR2 FYNNEI. This CDR3 contains 14 residues.

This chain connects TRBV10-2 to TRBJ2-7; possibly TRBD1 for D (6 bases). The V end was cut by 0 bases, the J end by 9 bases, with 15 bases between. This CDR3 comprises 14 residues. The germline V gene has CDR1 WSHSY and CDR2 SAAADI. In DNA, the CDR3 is TGCGCCAGCAGTGAGTCATTGGACAGTCGAGGGCAGTACTTC. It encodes CASSESLDSRGQYF.

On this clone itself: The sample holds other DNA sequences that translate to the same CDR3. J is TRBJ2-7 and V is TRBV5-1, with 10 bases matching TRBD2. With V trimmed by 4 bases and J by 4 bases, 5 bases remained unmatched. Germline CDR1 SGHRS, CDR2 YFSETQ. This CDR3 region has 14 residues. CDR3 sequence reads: CASSTGLATYEQYF. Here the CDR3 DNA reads TGCGCCAGCAGCACGGGACTAGCGACTTACGAGCAGTACTTC.

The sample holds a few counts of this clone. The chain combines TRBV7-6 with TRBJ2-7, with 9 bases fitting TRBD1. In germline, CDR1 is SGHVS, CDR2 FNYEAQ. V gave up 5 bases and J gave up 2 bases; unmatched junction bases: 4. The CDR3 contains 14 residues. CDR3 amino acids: CASSPRQGAYEQYF. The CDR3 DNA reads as TGTGCCAGCAGCCCCCGACAGGGGGCCTACGAGCAGTACTTC.

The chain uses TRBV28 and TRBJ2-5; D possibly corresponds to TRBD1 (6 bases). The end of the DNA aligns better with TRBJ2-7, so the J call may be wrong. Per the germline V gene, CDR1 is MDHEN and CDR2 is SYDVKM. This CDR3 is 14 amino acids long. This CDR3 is CASSWPGQSYEQYF. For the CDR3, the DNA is TGTGCCAGCAGTTGGCCAGGACAGAGCTACGAGCAGTACTTC.

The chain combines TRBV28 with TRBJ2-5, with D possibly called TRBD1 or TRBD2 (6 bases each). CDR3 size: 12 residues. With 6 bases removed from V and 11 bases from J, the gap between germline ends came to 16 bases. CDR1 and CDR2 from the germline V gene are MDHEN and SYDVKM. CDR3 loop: CASRTGHGGQYF. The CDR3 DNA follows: TGTGCCAGCAGGACAGGCCATGGGGGGCAGTACTTC. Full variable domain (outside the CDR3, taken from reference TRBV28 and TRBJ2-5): DVKVTQSSRYLVKRTGEKVFLECVQDMDHENMFWYRQDPGLGLRLIYFSYDVKMKEKGDIPEGYSVSREKKERFSLILESASTNQTSMYLCASRTGHGGQYFGPGTRLLVL.

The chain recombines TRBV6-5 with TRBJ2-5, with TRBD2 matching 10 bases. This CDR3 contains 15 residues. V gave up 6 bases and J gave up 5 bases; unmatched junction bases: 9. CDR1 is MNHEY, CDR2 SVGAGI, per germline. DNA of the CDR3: TGTGCCAGCAGCCCCTGGACTAGCGGAGGGGAGACCCAGTACTTC. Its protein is CASSPWTSGGETQYF.

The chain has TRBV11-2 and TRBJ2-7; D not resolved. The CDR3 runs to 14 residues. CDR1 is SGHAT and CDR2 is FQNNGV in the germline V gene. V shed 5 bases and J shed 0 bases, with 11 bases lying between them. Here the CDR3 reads CASSLGGTSYEQYF. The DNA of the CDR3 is TGTGCCAGCAGCCTCGGCGGAACCTCCTACGAGCAGTACTTC.